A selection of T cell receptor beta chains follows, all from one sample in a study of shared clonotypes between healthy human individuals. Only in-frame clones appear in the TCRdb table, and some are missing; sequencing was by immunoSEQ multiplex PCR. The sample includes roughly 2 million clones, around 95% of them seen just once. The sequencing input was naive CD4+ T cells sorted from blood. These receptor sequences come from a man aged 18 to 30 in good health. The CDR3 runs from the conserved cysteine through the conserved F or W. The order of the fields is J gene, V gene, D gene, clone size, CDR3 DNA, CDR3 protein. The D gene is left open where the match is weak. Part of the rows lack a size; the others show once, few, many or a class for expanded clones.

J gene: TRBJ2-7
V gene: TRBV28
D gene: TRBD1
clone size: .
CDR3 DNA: TGTGCCAGCAGTCCCAGGAGAGGGGGCACATACGAGCAGTACTTC
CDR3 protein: CASSPRRGGTYEQYF

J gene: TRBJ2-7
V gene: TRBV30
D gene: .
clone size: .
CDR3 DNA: TGTGCCTGGAGTAAGCAATGGGGCTACGAGCAGTACTTC
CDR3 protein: CAWSKQWGYEQYF

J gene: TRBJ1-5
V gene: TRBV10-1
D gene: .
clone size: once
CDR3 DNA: TGCGCCAGCACTAGAAAACAGGTTAATCAGCCCCAGCATTTT
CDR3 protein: CASTRKQVNQPQHF

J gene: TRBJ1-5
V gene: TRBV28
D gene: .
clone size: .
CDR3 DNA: TGTGCCAGCAGTTTATTTACTAGCAATCAGCCCCAGCATTTT
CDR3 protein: CASSLFTSNQPQHF

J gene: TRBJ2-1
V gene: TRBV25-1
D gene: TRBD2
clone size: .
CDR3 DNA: TGTGCCAGCAGTGACCCACTAGCGGGAGGGGACAATGAGCAGTTCTTC
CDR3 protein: CASSDPLAGGDNEQFF

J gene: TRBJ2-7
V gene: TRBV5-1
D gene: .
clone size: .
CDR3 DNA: TGCGCCAGCAGCTACGCGGACAGATCCCGTTGGGCCTACGAGCAGTACTTC
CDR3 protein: CASSYADRSRWAYEQYF

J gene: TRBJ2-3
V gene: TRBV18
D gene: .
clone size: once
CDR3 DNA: TGTGCCAGCTCACCCTTCGTGAAAGATACGCAGTATTTT
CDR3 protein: CASSPFVKDTQYF

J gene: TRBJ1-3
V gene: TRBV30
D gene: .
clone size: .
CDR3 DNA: TGTGCCTGGGATCTAGGGCAGTCACCTGGAAACACCATATATTTT
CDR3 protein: CAWDLGQSPGNTIYF

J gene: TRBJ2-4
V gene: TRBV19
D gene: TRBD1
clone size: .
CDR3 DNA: TGTGCCAGTAGTCGTCCCGGGACAGGGGCCAAAAACATTCAGTACTTC
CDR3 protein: CASSRPGTGAKNIQYF

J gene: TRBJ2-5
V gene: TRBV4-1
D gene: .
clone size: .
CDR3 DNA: TGCGCCAGCAGCCAAGATATAGAGAGGAACAGGAGGGAGACCCAGTACTTC
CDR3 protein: CASSQDIERNRRETQYF

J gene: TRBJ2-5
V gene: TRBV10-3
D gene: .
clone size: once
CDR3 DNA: TGTGCCATCAGTCGTCTACATCAGGAACAAGAGACCCAGTACTTC
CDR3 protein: CAISRLHQEQETQYF

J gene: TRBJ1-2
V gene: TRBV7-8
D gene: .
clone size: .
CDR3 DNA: TGTGCCAGCAGCTCTGGGGCAGGCTACACCTTC
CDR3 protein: CASSSGAGYTF

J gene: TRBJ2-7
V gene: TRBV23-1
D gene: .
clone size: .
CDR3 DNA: TGCGCCAGCAGTCAATCCAGGACAGTGGACTACGAGCAGTACTTC
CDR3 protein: CASSQSRTVDYEQYF

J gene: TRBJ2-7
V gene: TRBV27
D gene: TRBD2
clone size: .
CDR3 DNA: TGTGCCAGCAGCGGACTAGCGGGATCCTACGAGCAGTACTTC
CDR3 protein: CASSGLAGSYEQYF

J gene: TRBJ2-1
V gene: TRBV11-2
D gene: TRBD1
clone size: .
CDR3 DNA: TGTGCCAGCAGCTCGACAGGGGGCTGGTACAATGAGCAGTTCTTC
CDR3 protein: CASSSTGGWYNEQFF

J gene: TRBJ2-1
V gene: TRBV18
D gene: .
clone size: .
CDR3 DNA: TGTGCCAGCTCACCCCTGACTAGTCCCAATGAGCAGTTCTTC
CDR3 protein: CASSPLTSPNEQFF

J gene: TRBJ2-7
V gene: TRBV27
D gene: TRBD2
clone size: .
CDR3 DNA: TGTGCCAGCAGCCTAGCGGGAGGGCCTCGGGAGCAGTACTTC
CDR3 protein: CASSLAGGPREQYF

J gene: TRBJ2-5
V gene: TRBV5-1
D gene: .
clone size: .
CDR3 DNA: TGCGCCAGCAGCTTGGAAGAAGCCAGGGAGACCCAGTACTTC
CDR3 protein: CASSLEEARETQYF

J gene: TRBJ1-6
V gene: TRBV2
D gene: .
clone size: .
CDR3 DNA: TGTGCCAGCAGGGACAATAATTCACCCCTCCACTTT
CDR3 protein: CASRDNNSPLHF

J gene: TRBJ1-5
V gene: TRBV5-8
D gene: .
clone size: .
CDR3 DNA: TGTGCCAGCAGCCTACTGACGGGGGCACTTAGCAATCAGCCCCAGCATTTT
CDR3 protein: CASSLLTGALSNQPQHF

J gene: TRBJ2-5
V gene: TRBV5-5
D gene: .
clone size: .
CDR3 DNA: TGTGCCAGCAGCTTGGACGGAGACCTAAGAGAGACCCAGTACTTC
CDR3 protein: CASSLDGDLRETQYF

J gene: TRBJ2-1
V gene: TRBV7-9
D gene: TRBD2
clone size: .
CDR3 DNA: TGTGCCAGCAGCGGGGGCGGGAGGGCCAAAGATGAGCAGTTCTTC
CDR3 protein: CASSGGGRAKDEQFF

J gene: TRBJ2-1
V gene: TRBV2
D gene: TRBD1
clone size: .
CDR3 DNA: TGTGCCACCTCAGCAACCGGGACAGCGAACAATGAGCAGTTCTTC
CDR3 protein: CATSATGTANNEQFF

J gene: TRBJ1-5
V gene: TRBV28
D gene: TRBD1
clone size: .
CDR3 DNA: TGTGCCAGCAGTTCGGACAGGGGCAATCAGCCCCAGCATTTT
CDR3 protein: CASSSDRGNQPQHF

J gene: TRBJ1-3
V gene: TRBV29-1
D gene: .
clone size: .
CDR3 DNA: TGCAGCGTTGCAACAGCCCCTGGAAACACCATATATTTT
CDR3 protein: CSVATAPGNTIYF

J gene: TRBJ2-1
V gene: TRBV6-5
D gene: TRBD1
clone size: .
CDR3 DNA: TGTGCCACCGAGGGACAGGGGGCCTACAATGAGCAGTTCTTC
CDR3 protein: CATEGQGAYNEQFF

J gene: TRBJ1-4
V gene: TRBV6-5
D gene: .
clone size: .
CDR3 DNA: TGTGCCACAGGGCGAGGGATTGAACGGTTTTTT
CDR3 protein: CATGRGIERFF

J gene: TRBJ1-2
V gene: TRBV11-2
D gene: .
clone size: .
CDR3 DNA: TGTGCCAGCAGCTTCGGCAGGACTTGGGGCTACACCTTC
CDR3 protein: CASSFGRTWGYTF

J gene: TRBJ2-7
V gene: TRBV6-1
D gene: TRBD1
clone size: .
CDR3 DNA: TGTGCCAGCAGTGTTCAGGGGGCGGCCGGTTTCTACGAGCAGTACTTC
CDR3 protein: CASSVQGAAGFYEQYF

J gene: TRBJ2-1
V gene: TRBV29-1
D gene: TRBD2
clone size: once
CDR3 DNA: TGCAGCGTTGAGGCGCGGGAGTTCTCGGGTGAGCAGTTCTTC
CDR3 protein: CSVEAREFSGEQFF

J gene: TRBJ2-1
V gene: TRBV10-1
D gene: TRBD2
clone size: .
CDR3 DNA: TGCGCCAGCAGTGAGGTTCTAGCGGGAGCTCAGTTCTTC
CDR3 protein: CASSEVLAGAQFF

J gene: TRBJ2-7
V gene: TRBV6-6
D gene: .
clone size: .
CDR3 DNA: TGTGCCAGCAGTTACTCGGGCCTTTCCTACGAGCAGTACTTC
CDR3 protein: CASSYSGLSYEQYF

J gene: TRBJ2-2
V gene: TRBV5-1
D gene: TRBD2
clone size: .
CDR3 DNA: TGCGCCAGCAGCCAGACTAGCGGCACCGGGGAGCTGTTTTTT
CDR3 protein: CASSQTSGTGELFF

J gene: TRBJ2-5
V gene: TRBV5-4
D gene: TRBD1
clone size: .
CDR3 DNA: TGTGCCAGCAGCCCGAGACAGGGGGCAGAAGAGACCCAGTACTTC
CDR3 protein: CASSPRQGAEETQYF

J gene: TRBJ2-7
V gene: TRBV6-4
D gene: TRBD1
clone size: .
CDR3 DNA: TGTGCCAGCAGAGGGGACAGGGGCTACGAGCAGTACTTC
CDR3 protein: CASRGDRGYEQYF

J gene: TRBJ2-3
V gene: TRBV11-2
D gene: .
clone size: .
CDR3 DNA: TGTGCCAGCAGCCTCGGGACGTCGGATACGCAGTATTTT
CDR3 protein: CASSLGTSDTQYF

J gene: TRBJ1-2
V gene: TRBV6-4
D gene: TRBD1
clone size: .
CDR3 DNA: TGTGCCAGCAGCCAAACCGGGACAGGGGGCGCGGTCAATGGCTACACCTTC
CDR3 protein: CASSQTGTGGAVNGYTF

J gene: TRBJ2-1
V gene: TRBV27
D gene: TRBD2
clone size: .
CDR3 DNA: TGTGCCAGCAGAGTAGCGGGAGGGCGAAGGTCCTACAATGAGCAGTTCTTC
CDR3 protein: CASRVAGGRRSYNEQFF

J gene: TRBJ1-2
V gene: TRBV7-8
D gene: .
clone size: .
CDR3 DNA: TGTGCCAGCAGCTCCGGGACAATAAACTATGGCTACACCTTC
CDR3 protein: CASSSGTINYGYTF